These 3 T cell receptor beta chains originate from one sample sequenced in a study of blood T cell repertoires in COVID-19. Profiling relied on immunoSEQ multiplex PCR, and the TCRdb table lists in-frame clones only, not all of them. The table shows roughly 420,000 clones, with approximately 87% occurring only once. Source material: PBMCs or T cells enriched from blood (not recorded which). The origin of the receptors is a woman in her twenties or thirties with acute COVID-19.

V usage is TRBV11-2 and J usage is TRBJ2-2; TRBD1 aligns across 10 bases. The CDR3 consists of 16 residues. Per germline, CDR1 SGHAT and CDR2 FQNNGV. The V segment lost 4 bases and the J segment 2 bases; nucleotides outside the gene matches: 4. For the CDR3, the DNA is TGTGCCAGCAGCTCCGGGACAGGGGTCAACACCGGGGAGCTGTTTTTT. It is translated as CASSSGTGVNTGELFF.

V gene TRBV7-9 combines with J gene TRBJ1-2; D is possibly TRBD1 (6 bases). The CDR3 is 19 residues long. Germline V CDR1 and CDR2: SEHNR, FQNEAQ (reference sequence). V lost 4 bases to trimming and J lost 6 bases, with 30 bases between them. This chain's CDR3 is CASSSLRPRDTEREDGYTF. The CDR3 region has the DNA TGTGCCAGCAGCTCCTTAAGGCCCCGGGACACCGAAAGAGAGGATGGCTACACCTTC.

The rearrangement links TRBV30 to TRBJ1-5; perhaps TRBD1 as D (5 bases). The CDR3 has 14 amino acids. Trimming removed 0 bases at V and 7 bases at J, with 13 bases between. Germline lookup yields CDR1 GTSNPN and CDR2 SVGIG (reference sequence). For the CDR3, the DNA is TGTGCCTGGAGTGTAAGGGCAGGGCGACAGCCCCAGCATTTT. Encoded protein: CAWSVRAGRQPQHF.